The clone carrying this T cell receptor beta chain was detected ten times or more. With a J-beta primer mix and a sample-barcoded 5' primer, a second PCR ran about 6 to 11 cycles. TCRdb used MiXCR to reprocess the 5' RACE reads, holding one entry per CDR3 protein. The sample records 800,000 to 950,000 distinct CDR3 sequences, 25% to 35% being singletons. This entry is derived from a study of blood T cells in healthy people across ages. Trimming left V 3 bases short and J 4 bases short, with 12 bases between. CDR3 size: 14 residues. Germline V gene data show CDR1 as LGHNA and CDR2 as YNFKEQ. The same data also went into a second study, on T cells of mothers and their children. This second study says: Donors were a few healthy Caucasian mothers and their six children.

The chain has TRBV4-2 and TRBJ1-2, with D maybe TRBD1 (6 bases). The sequence was collected from a woman aged 40 to 50 in good health. Source material: blood. This chain's CDR3 is CASSQDRETYGYTF. In DNA, the CDR3 is TGTGCCAGCAGCCAGGACAGAGAGACCTATGGCTACACCTTC.